This TCR beta chain is drawn from a study of identical twins. Whole-study results and caveats: Interpretation of the results relied on cross-sectional statistical analysis and not on following the same donors. Partly confounded zero-insertion analyses could result from invariant MAIT and iNKT cells. With abundant cord blood beta clonotypes, insertions were fewer; memory repertoires showed no such pattern.

The CDR3 consists of 16 residues. From germline, CDR1 is SGDLS and CDR2 YYNGEE. The V and J ends lost 4 bases and 1 base, in that order; junction bases with no gene match: 10. This clonotype was seen just once. Its antigen is unknown. TCRdb reanalysed the 5' RACE reads using MiXCR and keeps one entry per CDR3 protein. The sample records 600,000 to 850,000 distinct CDR3 sequences, 18% being singletons. This sample was shared with a second study, whose subject was T cells expressing NK-cell markers. From that second work: Leadership of the CD3+CD56-NKG2C+ fraction also belonged to these clonotypes in several donors.

This sequence originates from a woman between 18 and 29 years old in good health. The sequenced material came from PBMCs. The chain employs TRBV9 and TRBJ2-5, with TRBD1 identical over 7 bases. CDR3: CASSSRTGTGQETQYF. The CDR3 bases are TGTGCCAGCAGCTCCCGGACAGGAACCGGCCAAGAGACCCAGTACTTC.